This is a list of T cell receptor beta chains from one sample in a study of T cell responses to AZD1222 COVID-19 vaccine. Profiled with immunoSEQ multiplex PCR; TCRdb holds only in-frame clones, not every one. The sample lists roughly 190,000 clones; more than 85% were seen once. Material: peripheral blood, obtained on day 0 of AZD1222 vaccination. These receptors all come from an adult in good health. CDR3s include the opening cysteine and the closing phenylalanine or tryptophan. A D gene is named only where the DNA matches it firmly. Rows may omit the clone size; those that give it use once, few, many or a size class.

>TRBV6-4|-|-|TRBJ1-1
CASSDYPSTEAFF
TGTGCCAGCAGTGACTACCCCAGCACTGAAGCTTTCTTT
>TRBV5-6|TRBD1|-|TRBJ1-5
CASSFRSTGGSNQPQHF
TGTGCCAGCAGCTTTCGTTCGACAGGGGGAAGCAATCAGCCCCAGCATTTT
>TRBV6-1|-|-|TRBJ1-2
CASSDPTGHYGYTF
TGTGCCAGCAGTGACCCGACAGGTCACTATGGCTACACCTTC
>TRBV2|-|-|TRBJ2-7
CASSPRGHLYEQYF
TGTGCCAGCAGTCCCCGAGGCCACCTCTACGAGCAGTACTTC
>TRBV10-3|-|-|TRBJ2-7
CAINRDTSYEQYF
TGTGCCATCAACCGGGACACCTCCTACGAGCAGTACTTC
>TRBV5-6|-|-|TRBJ1-6
CASSPAGGWSPLHF
TGTGCCAGCAGCCCTGCCGGGGGATGGTCACCCCTCCACTTT
>TRBV5-1|TRBD1|once|TRBJ2-7
CASSRTGTGSYEQYF
TGCGCCAGCAGCCGGACTGGGACAGGCTCCTACGAGCAGTACTTC
>TRBV5-1|-|-|TRBJ2-6
CASSLAPGTGGSGANVLTF
TGCGCCAGCAGCTTGGCTCCCGGGACTGGAGGCTCTGGGGCCAACGTCCTGACTTTC
>TRBV6-1|TRBD2|-|TRBJ2-7
CASSEFDGGSEQYF
TGTGCCAGCAGTGAATTTGACGGCGGGAGCGAGCAGTACTTC
>TRBV10-3|-|-|TRBJ2-7
CAISESKGGTYEQYF
TGTGCCATCAGTGAGTCGAAGGGGGGAACCTACGAGCAGTACTTC
>TRBV11-2|-|-|TRBJ2-2
CASHLPWEEELFF
TGTGCCAGCCATCTGCCGTGGGAGGAGGAGCTGTTTTTT
>TRBV10-3|-|-|TRBJ1-5
CATRGGVNQPQHF
TGTGCCACCCGGGGGGGGGTCAATCAGCCCCAGCATTTT
>TRBV19|-|-|TRBJ2-7
CASSIGVAPGTYEQYF
TGTGCCAGTAGTATAGGGGTAGCACCTGGGACCTACGAGCAGTACTTC
>TRBV19|TRBD2|-|TRBJ2-1
CASSIPGLAGFSYNEQFF
TGTGCCAGTAGTATCCCTGGACTAGCGGGTTTTTCCTACAATGAGCAGTTCTTC
>TRBV7-9|-|-|TRBJ1-2
CASSLGAHGNYGYTF
TGTGCCAGCAGCTTAGGGGCCCATGGAAACTATGGCTACACCTTC
>TRBV3-1/TRBV3-2|-|-|TRBJ1-1
CASSPRGRATEAFF
TGTGCCAGCAGCCCCCGGGGGCGCGCAACTGAAGCTTTCTTT
>TRBV6-5|-|-|TRBJ1-3
CASSSEMLYSGNTIYF
TGTGCCAGCAGTTCCGAAATGTTGTACTCTGGAAACACCATATATTTT
>TRBV11-2|TRBD1|once|TRBJ1-6
CASSFQGANSPLHF
TGTGCCAGCAGCTTTCAGGGGGCTAATTCACCCCTCCACTTT
>TRBV30|-|-|TRBJ2-7
CAWSVPSRGEQYF
TGTGCCTGGAGTGTACCCTCACGGGGTGAGCAGTACTTC
>TRBV7-7|-|-|TRBJ1-2
CASTTLGVETDGYTF
TGTGCCAGCACCACTCTCGGGGTCGAGACGGATGGCTACACCTTC
>TRBV6-1|-|-|TRBJ2-2
CASSEVGGHTGELFF
TGTGCCAGCAGTGAAGTAGGGGGGCACACCGGGGAGCTGTTTTTT
>TRBV19|-|-|TRBJ1-1
CASSVTGNTEAFF
TGTGCCAGTAGTGTGACAGGGAACACTGAAGCTTTCTTT